This T cell receptor (beta chain) emerged from a study of cytomegalovirus exposure and HLA in healthy donors. As to this clone: The antigen remains unidentified.

Study-wide findings and caveats: Reports showed the classifier diagnosing cytomegalovirus status with high specificity and sensitivity.

Repertoires were generated with immunoSEQ multiplex PCR, while TCRdb's copy carries only in-frame clones and drops some. The sample has hundreds of thousands of clones, 80% to 90% seen once. The V and J ends lost 7 bases and 1 base respectively, with 10 bases between them. CDR1 is SEHNR, CDR2 FQNEAQ, per germline (reference sequence). CDR3 length: 13 amino acids. Sequenced input: PBMCs. The sequence derives from a man in his late teens or twenties in good health and CMV-seronegative. V is TRBV7-9 and J is TRBJ1-1; TRBD1 is a possible D gene (5 bases). In nucleotides, the CDR3 is TGTGCCAGCATGAAACAGGCGAACACTGAAGCTTTCTTT. Translated, it gives CASMKQANTEAFF.